The 19 T cell receptor beta chains below were found in one sample sequenced in a study of T cells after yellow fever vaccination. TCRdb passed the 5' RACE reads through MiXCR, listing each CDR3 protein once. The sample has hundreds of thousands of distinct CDR3 sequences, 8.7% seen once. This specimen consisted of PBMCs, obtained on the day of the first yellow fever vaccination. The receptors derive from a man aged 18 to 29 who received the YFV17D yellow fever vaccine.

This chain joins TRBV29-1 and TRBJ2-7; a possible D gene is TRBD2 (6 bases). CDR1 and CDR2 from the germline V gene are SQVTM and ANQGSEA. The CDR3 contains 12 residues. Trimming cost V 5 bases and J 2 bases, with 10 bases left between them. The CDR3 nucleotides read TGCAGCGTTCGAGGCGGGGCCTACGAGCAGTACTTC. It is translated as CSVRGGAYEQYF.

This clonotype was counted between two and nine times. The chain employs TRBV6-2 or TRBV6-3 and TRBJ1-1, with 7 bases aligning to TRBD1. V lost 2 bases, J lost 5 bases, and 5 bases stayed unmatched. Germline CDR1 and CDR2: MNHEY and SVGEGT. The CDR3 contains 14 residues. CDR3 protein: CASSYRVQGTEAFF. CDR3 sequence (DNA): TGTGCCAGCAGTTACAGGGTACAGGGGACTGAAGCTTTCTTT.

The CDR3 here is CSASRQGNEQFF. The DNA of the CDR3 is TGCAGTGCTAGTCGGCAGGGAAATGAGCAGTTCTTC. V usage is TRBV20-1 and J usage is TRBJ2-1, with a possible D match to TRBD1 (5 bases). The CDR3 is 12 amino acids. Per the germline V gene, CDR1 is DFQATT and CDR2 is SNEGSKA (reference sequence). V gave up 3 bases and J gave up 7 bases, with 10 bases separating them.

This clonotype was counted a few times. The rearrangement joins TRBV7-2 to TRBJ1-1; tentatively, D is TRBD1 (5 bases). Germline values: CDR1 SGHTA, CDR2 FQGNSA. The V and J ends lost 3 bases and 8 bases respectively, with 13 bases between them. The CDR3 is made up of 13 amino acids. CDR3 DNA sequence: TGTGCCAGCAGCTTCTCTTACCGGACAGAAGCTTTCTTT. Its translation is CASSFSYRTEAFF.

There are a few counts of this clonotype. J is TRBJ2-4 and V is TRBV4-2, with 9 positions matching TRBD2. With 5 bases clipped from V and 1 base from J, the junction kept 21 bases outside the gene matches. Per germline, CDR1 LGHNA and CDR2 YNFKEQ. The CDR3 runs to 21 residues. The CDR3 reads CASSAPTVGLAGAGAKNIQYF. CDR3 nucleotides: TGTGCCAGCAGCGCCCCGACAGTGGGTTTAGCGGGGGCTGGGGCCAAAAACATTCAGTACTTC.

The chain has TRBV7-9 and TRBJ1-5, with D perhaps matching TRBD1 (6 bases). Trimming removed 1 base from V and 6 bases from J, with 13 bases in between. Germline V lookup: CDR1 SEHNR, CDR2 FQNEAQ (reference sequence). This CDR3 is built from 15 residues. Written as DNA, the CDR3 is TGTGCCAGCAGCTTAGGGACAGCGGAGTTTCAGCCCCAGCATTTT. Translating gives CASSLGTAEFQPQHF. The complete variable domain, with remaining parts taken from reference TRBV7-9 and TRBJ1-5, reads DTGVSQNPRHKITKRGQNVTFRCDPISEHNRLYWYRQTLGQGPEFLTYFQNEAQLEKSRLLSDRFSAERPKGSFSTLEIQRTEQGDSAMYLCASSLGTAEFQPQHFGDGTRLSIL.

This clonotype was seen more than once but under ten times. The CDR3 reads CASSPIDGEGAEQYV. The CDR3 coding sequence is TGTGCCAGCAGCCCGATTGATGGGGAGGGTGCCGAGCAGTACGTC. This rearrangement joins TRBV7-8 to TRBJ2-7; 7 bases agree with TRBD2. Germline assignment: CDR1 SGHVS and CDR2 FQNEAQ. The CDR3 totals 15 residues. The J segment lost 6 bases and the V segment lost 5 bases, leaving 13 bases of the junction unmatched.

This clonotype was recorded a few times. The chain carries TRBV6-1 and TRBJ1-5; D might be TRBD1 (6 bases). The CDR3 consists of 15 residues. The germline CDR1 and CDR2 sequences are MNHNS and SASEGT. V gave up 6 bases and J gave up 2 bases, with 14 bases separating them. CDR3 sequence reads: CASRQQGEGNQPQHF. In DNA, the CDR3 is TGTGCCAGCAGACAACAGGGCGAGGGCAATCAGCCCCAGCATTTT.

This clonotype occurred many times. The chain is built from TRBV6-2 or TRBV6-3 and TRBJ2-1; D is uncertain. CDR3 size: 11 residues. The germline V gene encodes CDR1 MNHEY and CDR2 SVGEGT. V was pared by 4 bases and J by 10 bases, with 8 bases between. The CDR3 nucleotides read TGTGCCAGCAGTTGGGCCATCGAGCAGTTCTTC. Protein product: CASSWAIEQFF.

This clonotype was observed a handful of times. The chain has TRBV5-6 and TRBJ2-3; 8 bases match TRBD2. Germline V gene sequence: CDR1 SGHDT, CDR2 YYEEEE. The CDR3 sequence is 14 residues long. V gave up 3 bases and J gave up 4 bases; unmatched junction bases: 4. CDR3 coding DNA: TGTGCCAGCAGCTGGGGACTAGAAGCAGATACGCAGTATTTT. Translating it yields CASSWGLEADTQYF.

This clonotype has ten or more counts. The chain is built from TRBV4-2 and TRBJ2-7, with D perhaps being TRBD1 or TRBD2 (5 bases each). Germline V gene sequence: CDR1 LGHNA, CDR2 YNFKEQ. The length of the CDR3 is 16 residues. Trimming left V 1 base short and J 5 bases short, with 18 bases between. CDR3 region: CASSQGPGTSGNEQYF. In DNA, the CDR3 is TGTGCCAGCAGCCAAGGCCCAGGGACCTCCGGCAACGAGCAGTACTTC.

This chain links TRBV23-1 with TRBJ2-2; TRBD1 matches at 10 bases. TRBV23-1 is given ORF status, its function remaining uncertain. The J segment lost 1 base and the V segment lost 4 bases, leaving 15 bases of the junction unmatched. CDR3 size: 20 residues. The CDR3 DNA sequence: TGCGCCAGCAGTCCAGCGGCCAGGGACAGGGGACCCAAGAACACCGGGGAGCTGTTTTTT. It yields the protein CASSPAARDRGPKNTGELFF.

This clonotype was counted only a few times. This chain connects TRBV4-3 to TRBJ1-6; 11 bases are shared with TRBD1. CDR3 length: 15 residues. The germline gives CDR1 LGHNA, CDR2 YSLEER. The J segment lost 7 bases and the V segment lost 3 bases, leaving 2 bases of the junction unmatched. The chain's CDR3 is CASSQDRGQNSPLHF. CDR3 in DNA: TGCGCCAGCAGCCAGGACAGGGGGCAAAATTCACCCCTCCACTTT.

The table lists this clonotype with many counts. At one of its ends the junction is not consistent with the germline gene, which may arise from a read error. The chain combines TRBV20-1 with TRBJ2-5; TRBD1 agrees at 9 bases. The CDR3 sequence is 14 residues long. Germline CDR1 is DFQATT and CDR2 is SNEGSKA (reference sequence). This chain's CDR3 is CSARGDRVGETQYF. The CDR3 nucleotides are TGCAGTGCGAGAGGGGACAGGGTGGGCGAGACCCAGTACTTC.

V is TRBV6-5 and J is TRBJ1-1, with D possibly being TRBD1 (6 bases). The CDR3 extends over 14 amino acids. Germline lookup yields CDR1 MNHEY and CDR2 SVGAGI. Trimming left V 0 bases short and J 6 bases short, with 11 bases between. This chain's CDR3 is CASSYSSGGAEAFF. In DNA, the CDR3 is TGTGCCAGCAGTTACTCATCCGGGGGCGCTGAAGCTTTCTTT.

CDR3 bases: TGTGCCAGCAGTCGGACAGGGGCTGGAAACACCATATATTTT. Residues: CASSRTGAGNTIYF. The chain recombines TRBV12-3 or TRBV12-4 with TRBJ1-3; 9 bases line up with TRBD1. This CDR3 spans 14 amino acids. Losses at the gene ends were 5 bases for V and 2 bases for J; bases not matched to a gene: 1.

This clonotype has just a few counts. The chain uses TRBV13 and TRBJ1-1, with TRBD1 matching over 7 bases. The CDR3 has 14 residues. J gave up 10 bases and V 1 base, and 9 bases lay outside the gene matches. Per germline, CDR1 PRHDT and CDR2 FYEKMQ (reference sequence). CDR3 loop: CASSLEGGRVGAFF. In DNA, the CDR3 is TGTGCCAGCAGCTTAGAAGGGGGCCGAGTGGGAGCTTTCTTT.

This clonotype showed up just a few times. V and J are TRBV5-1 and TRBJ2-5, with D tentatively TRBD1 (5 bases). Germline lookup yields CDR1 SGHRS and CDR2 YFSETQ. CDR3 length: 15 residues. Trimming removed 0 bases at V and 4 bases at J, with 13 bases between. The chain's CDR3 is CASSLALTARETQYF. For the CDR3, the DNA is TGCGCCAGCAGCTTGGCCTTGACAGCAAGAGAGACCCAGTACTTC.

A few counts support this clonotype. The V gene is TRBV5-1, the J gene TRBJ1-4; a weak D match, TRBD1 (6 bases). This CDR3 has 14 amino acids. Trimming cost V 7 bases and J 6 bases, with 16 bases left between them. Germline CDR1 SGHRS, CDR2 YFSETQ. CDR3: CASADQGTDEKLFF. The DNA of the CDR3 is TGCGCCAGCGCGGATCAGGGGACGGATGAAAAACTGTTTTTT. The full variable domain, in which reference TRBV5-1 and TRBJ1-4 provide the parts outside the CDR3, is KAGVTQTPRYLIKTRGQQVTLSCSPISGHRSVSWYQQTPGQGLQFLFEYFSETQRNKGNFPGRFSGRQFSNSRSEMNVSTLELGDSALYLCASADQGTDEKLFFGSGTQLSVL.